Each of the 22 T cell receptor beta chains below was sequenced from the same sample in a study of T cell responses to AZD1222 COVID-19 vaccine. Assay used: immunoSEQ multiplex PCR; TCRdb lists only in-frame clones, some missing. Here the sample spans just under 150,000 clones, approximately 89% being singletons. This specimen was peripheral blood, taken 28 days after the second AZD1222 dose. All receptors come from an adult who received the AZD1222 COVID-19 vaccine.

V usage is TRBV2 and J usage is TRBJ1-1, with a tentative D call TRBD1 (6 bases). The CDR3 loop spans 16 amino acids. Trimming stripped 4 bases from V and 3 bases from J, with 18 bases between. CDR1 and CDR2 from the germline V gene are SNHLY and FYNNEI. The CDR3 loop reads CASSGHRVTGHTEAFF. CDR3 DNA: TGTGCCAGCAGTGGACACAGGGTGACAGGCCACACTGAAGCTTTCTTT.

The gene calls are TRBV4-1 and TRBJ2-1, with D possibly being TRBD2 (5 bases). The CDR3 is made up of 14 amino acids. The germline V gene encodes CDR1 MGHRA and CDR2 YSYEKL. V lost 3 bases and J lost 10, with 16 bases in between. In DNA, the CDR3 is TGCGCCAGCAGCCAGCCGGGCCAGCGGCGGGAGCAGTTCTTC. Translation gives CASSQPGQRREQFF.

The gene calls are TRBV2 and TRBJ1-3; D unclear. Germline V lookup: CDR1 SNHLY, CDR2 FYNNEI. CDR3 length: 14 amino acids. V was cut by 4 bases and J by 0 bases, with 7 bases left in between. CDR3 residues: CASSGVSSGNTIYF. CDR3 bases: TGTGCCAGCAGTGGCGTAAGCTCTGGAAACACCATATATTTT.

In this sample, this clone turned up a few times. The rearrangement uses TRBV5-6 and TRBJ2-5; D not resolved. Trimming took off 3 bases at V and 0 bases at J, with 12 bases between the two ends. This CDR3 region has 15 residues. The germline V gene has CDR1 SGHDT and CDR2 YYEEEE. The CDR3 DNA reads TGTGCCAGCAGCTCGCGGTTAGGGTACCAAGAGACCCAGTACTTC. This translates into CASSSRLGYQETQYF.

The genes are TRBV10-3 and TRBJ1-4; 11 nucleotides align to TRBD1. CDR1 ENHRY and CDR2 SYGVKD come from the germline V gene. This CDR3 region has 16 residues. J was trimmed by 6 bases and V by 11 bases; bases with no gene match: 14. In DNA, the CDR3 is TGTGCCTTGGGGGACAGGGGGAACGGGGTCGATGAAAAACTGTTTTTT. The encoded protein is CALGDRGNGVDEKLFF.

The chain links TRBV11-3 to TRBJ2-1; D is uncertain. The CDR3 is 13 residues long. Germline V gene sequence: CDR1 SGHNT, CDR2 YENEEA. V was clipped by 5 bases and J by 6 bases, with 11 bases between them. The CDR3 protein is CASSLNPGNEQFF. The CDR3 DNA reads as TGTGCCAGCAGCCTCAATCCTGGCAATGAGCAGTTCTTC.

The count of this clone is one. CDR3 protein: CASLLYRDGNQPQHF. In nucleotides, the CDR3 is TGTGCCAGCCTACTGTACAGGGATGGCAATCAGCCCCAGCATTTT. The V and J genes are TRBV2 and TRBJ1-5, with a tentative D call TRBD1 (6 bases). The ends were cut back, 8 bases at V and 2 bases at J, with 16 bases in the middle. CDR3 length: 15 amino acids. Germline CDR1 SNHLY, CDR2 FYNNEI.

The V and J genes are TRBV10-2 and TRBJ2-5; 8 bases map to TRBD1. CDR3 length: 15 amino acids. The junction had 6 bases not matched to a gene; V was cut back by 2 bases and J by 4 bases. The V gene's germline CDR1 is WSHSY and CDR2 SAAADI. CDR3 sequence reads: CASSEAGGIRETQYF. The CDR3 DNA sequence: TGCGCCAGCAGTGAGGCAGGGGGCATTCGAGAGACCCAGTACTTC.

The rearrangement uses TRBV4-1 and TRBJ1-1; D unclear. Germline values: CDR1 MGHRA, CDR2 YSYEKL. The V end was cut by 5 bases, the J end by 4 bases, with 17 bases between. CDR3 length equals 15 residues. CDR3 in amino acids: CASSFSGVQVTEAFF. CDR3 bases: TGCGCCAGCAGCTTCTCCGGGGTTCAGGTCACTGAAGCTTTCTTT.

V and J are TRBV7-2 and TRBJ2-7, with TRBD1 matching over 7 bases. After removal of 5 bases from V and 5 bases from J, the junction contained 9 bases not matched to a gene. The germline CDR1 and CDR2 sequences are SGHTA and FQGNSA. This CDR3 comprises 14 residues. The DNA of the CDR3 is TGTGCCAGCAGCCCGGACAGGATCTTGGACGAGCAGTACTTC. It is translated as CASSPDRILDEQYF. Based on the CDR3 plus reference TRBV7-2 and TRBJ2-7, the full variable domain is GAGVSQSPSNKVTEKGKDVELRCDPISGHTALYWYRQSLGQGLEFLIYFQGNSAPDKSGLPSDRFSAERTGGSVSTLTIQRTQQEDSAVYLCASSPDRILDEQYFGPGTRLTVT.

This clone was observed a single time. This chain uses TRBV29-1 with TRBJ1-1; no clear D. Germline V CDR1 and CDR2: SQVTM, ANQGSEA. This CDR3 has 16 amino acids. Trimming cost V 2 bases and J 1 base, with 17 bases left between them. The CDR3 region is CSVEFLLRRRNTEAFF. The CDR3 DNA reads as TGCAGCGTTGAATTTTTATTGCGGAGGAGGAACACTGAAGCTTTCTTT.

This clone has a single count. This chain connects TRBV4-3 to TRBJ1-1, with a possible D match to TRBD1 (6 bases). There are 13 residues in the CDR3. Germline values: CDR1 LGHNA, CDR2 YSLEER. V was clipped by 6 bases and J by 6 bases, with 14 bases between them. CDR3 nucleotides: TGCGCCAGCAGGCTTACAGGGAGCCCTGAAGCTTTCTTT. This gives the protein CASRLTGSPEAFF.

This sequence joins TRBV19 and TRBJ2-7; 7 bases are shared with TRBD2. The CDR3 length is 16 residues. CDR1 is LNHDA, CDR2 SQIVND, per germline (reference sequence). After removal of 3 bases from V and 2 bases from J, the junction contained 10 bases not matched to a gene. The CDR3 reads CASSMGGGSRTYEQYF. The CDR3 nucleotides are TGTGCCAGTAGTATGGGAGGCGGGAGTAGAACCTACGAGCAGTACTTC.

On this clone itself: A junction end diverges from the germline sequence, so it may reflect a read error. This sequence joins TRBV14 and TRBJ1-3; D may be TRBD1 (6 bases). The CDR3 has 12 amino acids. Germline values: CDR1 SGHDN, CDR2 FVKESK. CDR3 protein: CASSLHRGAVDF. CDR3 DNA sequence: TGTGCCAGCAGCCTCCACCGGGGGGCGGTGGATTTT.

In DNA, the CDR3 is TGTGCCAGCAGCTTAGAGGGTCAGCGAGAAGGCAATGAGCAGTTCTTC. Its protein product is CASSLEGQREGNEQFF. This chain connects TRBV7-2 to TRBJ2-1, with D unclear. The ends were cut back, 1 base at V and 6 bases at J, with 16 bases in the middle. This CDR3 has 16 amino acids. Germline values: CDR1 SGHTA, CDR2 FQGNSA. Full variable domain (remainder filled in from reference TRBV7-2 and TRBJ2-1): GAGVSQSPSNKVTEKGKDVELRCDPISGHTALYWYRQSLGQGLEFLIYFQGNSAPDKSGLPSDRFSAERTGGSVSTLTIQRTQQEDSAVYLCASSLEGQREGNEQFFGPGTRLTVL.

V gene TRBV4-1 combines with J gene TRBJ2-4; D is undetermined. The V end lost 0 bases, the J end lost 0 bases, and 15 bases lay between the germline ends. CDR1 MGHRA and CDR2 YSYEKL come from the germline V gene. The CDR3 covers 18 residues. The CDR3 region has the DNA TGCGCCAGCAGCCAAGATTGGCGAGTACTTTTAGCCAAAAACATTCAGTACTTC. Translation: CASSQDWRVLLAKNIQYF.

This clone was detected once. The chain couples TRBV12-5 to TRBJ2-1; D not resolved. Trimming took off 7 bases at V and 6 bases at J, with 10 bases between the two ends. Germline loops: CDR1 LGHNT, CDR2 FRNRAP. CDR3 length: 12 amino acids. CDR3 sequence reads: CASATGPNEQFF. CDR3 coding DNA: TGTGCTAGTGCGACTGGACCCAATGAGCAGTTCTTC.

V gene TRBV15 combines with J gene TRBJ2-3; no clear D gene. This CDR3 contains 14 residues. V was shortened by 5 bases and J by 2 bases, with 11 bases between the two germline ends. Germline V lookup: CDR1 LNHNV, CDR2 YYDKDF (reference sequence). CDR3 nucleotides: TGTGCCACCAGCGGGCCCTCTGACACAGATACGCAGTATTTT. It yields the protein CATSGPSDTDTQYF.

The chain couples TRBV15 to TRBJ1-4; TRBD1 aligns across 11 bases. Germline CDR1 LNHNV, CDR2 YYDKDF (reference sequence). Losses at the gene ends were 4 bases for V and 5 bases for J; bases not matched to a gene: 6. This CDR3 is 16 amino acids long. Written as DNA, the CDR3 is TGTGCCACCAGCACCAGGGACAGGGGGATAAATGAAAAACTGTTTTTT. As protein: CATSTRDRGINEKLFF.

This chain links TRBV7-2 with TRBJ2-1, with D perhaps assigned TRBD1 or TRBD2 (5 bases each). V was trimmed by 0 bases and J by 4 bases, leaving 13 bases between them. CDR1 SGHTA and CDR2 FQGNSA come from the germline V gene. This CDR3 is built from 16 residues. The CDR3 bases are TGTGCCAGCAGCTTAGCGAGGGACCCTATTTACAATGAGCAGTTCTTC. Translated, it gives CASSLARDPIYNEQFF.

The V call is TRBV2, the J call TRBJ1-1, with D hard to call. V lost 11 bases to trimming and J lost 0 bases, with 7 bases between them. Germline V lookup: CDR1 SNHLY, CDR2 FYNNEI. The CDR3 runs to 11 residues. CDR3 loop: CARRVNTEAFF. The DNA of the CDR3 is TGTGCCCGCCGGGTGAACACTGAAGCTTTCTTT.

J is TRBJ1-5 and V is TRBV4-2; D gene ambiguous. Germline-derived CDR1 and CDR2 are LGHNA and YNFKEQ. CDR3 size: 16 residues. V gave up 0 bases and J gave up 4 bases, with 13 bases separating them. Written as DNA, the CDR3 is TGTGCCAGCAGCCAAGATGGTGGGCACAAAAATCAGCCCCAGCATTTT. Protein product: CASSQDGGHKNQPQHF.